The 18 T cell receptor beta chains below come from one sample, sequenced in a study of OX40 agonist ivuxolimab in advanced cancers. Libraries were prepared by immunoSEQ multiplex PCR; TCRdb keeps only in-frame clonotypes and omits some of them. The data hold around 60,000 clones, with 82% observed a single time. The source material was CD4+ or CD8+ T cells sorted from blood, sampled in a trial of the OX40 agonist ivuxolimab. The receptors derive from an adult with an advanced solid tumor such as melanoma, head and neck, liver or kidney cancer.

V and J are TRBV2 and TRBJ2-3; 10 bases match TRBD2. The length of the CDR3 is 15 residues. V lost 8 bases, J lost 0 bases, and 5 bases stayed unmatched. The V gene's germline CDR1 is SNHLY and CDR2 FYNNEI. The CDR3 is CASRRSGRSTDTQYF. The CDR3 nucleotides read TGTGCCAGCCGACGTAGCGGGAGGAGCACAGATACGCAGTATTTT.

The chain links TRBV2 to TRBJ1-2; D not certain. The CDR3 totals 14 residues. Germline V gives CDR1 SNHLY, CDR2 FYNNEI. Trimming removed 4 bases from V and 2 bases from J, with 11 bases in between. CDR3 nucleotides: TGTGCCAGCAGTGTGAGTCAGCGCAACTATGGCTACACCTTC. Amino acids: CASSVSQRNYGYTF.

The rearrangement links TRBV12-5 to TRBJ1-4, with 11 bases matching TRBD1. The CDR3 spans 17 residues. Per the germline V gene, CDR1 is LGHNT and CDR2 is FRNRAP. The trim removed 3 bases at V and 7 bases at J, leaving 10 bases unmatched. This chain's CDR3 is CASGLGQGARGGEKLFF. CDR3 bases: TGTGCTAGTGGTTTAGGACAGGGGGCGCGAGGAGGTGAAAAACTGTTTTTT. The complete variable domain, with remaining parts taken from reference TRBV12-5 and TRBJ1-4, reads DARVTQTPRHKVTEMGQEVTMRCQPILGHNTVFWYRQTMMQGLELLAYFRNRAPLDDSGMPKDRFSAEMPDATLATLKIQPSEPRDSAVYFCASGLGQGARGGEKLFFGSGTQLSVL.

The genes are TRBV19 and TRBJ2-1; 9 bases match TRBD1. Unmatched junction bases numbered 10, after V lost 5 bases and J lost 8 bases. The CDR3 runs 15 residues. CDR1 LNHDA and CDR2 SQIVND come from the germline V gene (reference sequence). The CDR3 here is CASSLGQGLIDEQFF. The CDR3 nucleotides are TGTGCCAGTAGTCTGGGACAGGGTTTGATCGATGAGCAGTTCTTC.

V and J are TRBV6-1 and TRBJ2-1, with 9 positions matching TRBD1. CDR1 is MNHNS and CDR2 is SASEGT in the germline V gene. The CDR3 has 15 amino acids. V shed 4 bases, J shed 4 bases, and the junction held 5 bases outside the gene matches. Here the CDR3 DNA reads TGTGCCAGCAGTGCCGACAGGGGGGGATACAATGAGCAGTTCTTC. Translated: CASSADRGGYNEQFF.

The chain employs TRBV6-5 and TRBJ1-2, with D maybe TRBD1 (6 bases). CDR3 length: 15 amino acids. Looked up from germline, CDR1 is MNHEY and CDR2 is SVGAGI. The V end was cut by 7 bases, the J end by 5 bases, with 20 bases between. The CDR3 spells CASKLTGSKGYGYTF. CDR3 bases: TGTGCCAGCAAACTAACAGGGAGCAAGGGGTATGGCTACACCTTC.

The chain has TRBV7-8 and TRBJ2-7; D uncertain. This CDR3 comprises 16 residues. V lost 5 bases and J lost 3, with 20 bases in between. Germline CDR1 is SGHVS and CDR2 is FQNEAQ. The CDR3 spells CASSHIIHGLNYEQYF. For the CDR3, the DNA is TGTGCCAGCAGCCATATTATCCATGGGCTAAACTACGAGCAGTACTTC.

This clone was seen once. The rearrangement joins TRBV7-8 to TRBJ1-1; D remains ambiguous. Germline-derived CDR1 and CDR2 are SGHVS and FQNEAQ. Trimming shortened V by 4 bases and J by 1 base, and 10 bases separated the two germline ends. The length of the CDR3 is 14 residues. CDR3: CASSSSPWNTEAFF. The CDR3 region has the DNA TGTGCCAGCAGCTCATCCCCGTGGAACACTGAAGCTTTCTTT.

This chain connects TRBV19 to TRBJ2-2; 8 bases are a match to TRBD1. CDR1 and CDR2 from the germline V gene are LNHDA and SQIVND (reference sequence). CDR3 length: 16 residues. Germline trimming cut 6 bases from V and 2 bases from J; bases unmatched to any gene: 8. CDR3 protein: CASSTDGTGNTGELFF. The CDR3 coding sequence is TGTGCCAGTAGCACAGACGGGACAGGTAACACCGGGGAGCTGTTTTTT.

The chain has TRBV27 and TRBJ2-2; 10 nucleotides agree with TRBD2. Germline assignment: CDR1 MNHEY and CDR2 SMNVEV (reference sequence). The CDR3 is 18 amino acids. V shed 2 bases and J 6 bases; nucleotides not matched to a gene: 12. The CDR3 nucleotides read TGTGCCAGCAGTTTAGAACCTCTAGCGGGAGAAATCTCCGGGGAGCTGTTTTTT. This encodes CASSLEPLAGEISGELFF.

This chain uses TRBV7-9 with TRBJ2-5; 12 bases fit TRBD1. CDR1 SEHNR and CDR2 FQNEAQ come from the germline V gene (reference sequence). There are 16 residues in the CDR3. V was clipped by 4 bases and J by 5 bases; unmatched bases: 8. Here the CDR3 DNA reads TGTGCCAGCAGCTCCCGGGACAGGGGGCCCTTGGAGACCCAGTACTTC. Residues: CASSSRDRGPLETQYF.

This clone was recorded once. The CDR3 here is CASSSRGQNTGELFF. The CDR3 DNA sequence: TGTGCCAGCAGCTCTAGAGGGCAGAACACCGGGGAGCTGTTTTTT. This chain connects TRBV7-3 to TRBJ2-2; possible D gene TRBD2, 5 bases. The CDR3 extends over 15 amino acids. Germline V gives CDR1 SGHTA, CDR2 FQGTGA. Trimming removed 4 bases from V and 1 base from J, with 10 bases in between. The variable domain in full, completed from reference TRBV7-3 and TRBJ2-2, reads GAGVSQTPSNKVTEKGKYVELRCDPISGHTALYWYRQSLGQGPEFLIYFQGTGAADDSGLPNDRFFAVRPEGSVSTLKIQRTERGDSAVYLCASSSRGQNTGELFFGEGSRLTVL.

As DNA, the CDR3 is TGTGCCAGCAGCAGGGGACTAGCCACCTACGAGCAGTACTTC. Protein: CASSRGLATYEQYF. The J gene is TRBJ2-7, the V gene TRBV6-6, with 9 bases matching TRBD2. The ends lost 6 bases at V and 2 bases at J; junction bases unmatched: 5. The CDR3 loop spans 14 amino acids. Germline V gives CDR1 MNHNY, CDR2 SVGAGI (reference sequence).

The V gene is TRBV14, the J gene TRBJ2-7; no reliable D call. The CDR3 covers 14 residues. The V gene's germline CDR1 is SGHDN and CDR2 FVKESK. Trimming pared 1 base from V and 6 bases from J, leaving 13 bases between. The CDR3 DNA reads TGTGCCAGCAGCCAAGGCGTGATAGTCGGCGAGCAGTACTTC. This sequence encodes CASSQGVIVGEQYF.

The chain combines TRBV7-6 with TRBJ1-4; weak D call: TRBD1 (6 bases). CDR3 length: 14 amino acids. The V and J ends lost 5 bases and 3 bases respectively, with 10 bases between them. Germline V gene sequence: CDR1 SGHVS, CDR2 FNYEAQ. Written as DNA, the CDR3 is TGTGCCAGCAGCACACAGGGTTCTAATGAAAAACTGTTTTTT. As protein: CASSTQGSNEKLFF.

The chain employs TRBV18 and TRBJ1-1, with D tentatively TRBD1 (5 bases). Between the trimmed V and J ends, which lost 7 bases and 5 bases, there was a span of 14 bases. The germline gives CDR1 KGHSH, CDR2 LQKENI. This CDR3 has 13 amino acids. CDR3 DNA: TGTGCCAGCTTAGAAGCAGGGTATACTGAAGCTTTCTTT. Translating it yields CASLEAGYTEAFF.

On this clone: Other DNA sequences in this specimen translate into the identical CDR3. The chain links TRBV27 to TRBJ2-5; D unresolved. V lost 5 bases and J 0 bases, leaving 7 bases between the germline ends. The CDR3 is 13 amino acids. The germline gives CDR1 MNHEY, CDR2 SMNVEV (reference sequence). This CDR3 is CASSRKYQETQYF. Here the CDR3 DNA reads TGTGCCAGCAGTCGAAAGTACCAAGAGACCCAGTACTTC.

This clone was counted between two and nine times. This rearrangement joins TRBV11-3 to TRBJ2-2; D is unresolved. The CDR3 loop spans 16 amino acids. V was cut by 0 bases and J by 6 bases, with 14 bases left in between. Germline V gene data show CDR1 as SGHNT and CDR2 as YENEEA. The DNA for the CDR3 is TGTGCCAGCAGCTTAGATGGGTTAGGGATCTCCGGGGAGCTGTTTTTT. As protein: CASSLDGLGISGELFF.